Listed here is a single TCR beta chain. This clone may be a read error of a much larger clone one base away. The sample comes from a study of immune heterogeneity within non-small cell lung tumors. Per the germline V gene, CDR1 is MNHGY and CDR2 is SVAAGI. This CDR3 has 15 residues. TCR beta CDR3 was amplified by multiplex PCR using 32 V and 13 J primers. TCRdb used MiXCR to reprocess the multiplex PCR reads, holding one entry per CDR3 protein. Of about 7,200 distinct CDR3 sequences listed, more than 20% are singletons. Template material for each sample was roughly 600 ng of bulk tumor genomic DNA. Taken during surgery, several biopsies per primary tumor were spaced as far apart as possible within the tumor mass. Those enrolled were patients newly diagnosed with untreated non-small cell lung cancer and undergoing curative surgery.

Sequences were obtained from lung tumor tissue. The TCR was taken from a man aged 55 to 70 with non-small cell lung cancer. The chain has TRBV6-9 and TRBJ2-7, with D perhaps TRBD1 (6 bases). The DNA for the CDR3 is TGTGCCGGCAGTTACACGGGACATTGGCCCTACGAGCAGTACTTC. This gives the protein CAGSYTGHWPYEQYF.